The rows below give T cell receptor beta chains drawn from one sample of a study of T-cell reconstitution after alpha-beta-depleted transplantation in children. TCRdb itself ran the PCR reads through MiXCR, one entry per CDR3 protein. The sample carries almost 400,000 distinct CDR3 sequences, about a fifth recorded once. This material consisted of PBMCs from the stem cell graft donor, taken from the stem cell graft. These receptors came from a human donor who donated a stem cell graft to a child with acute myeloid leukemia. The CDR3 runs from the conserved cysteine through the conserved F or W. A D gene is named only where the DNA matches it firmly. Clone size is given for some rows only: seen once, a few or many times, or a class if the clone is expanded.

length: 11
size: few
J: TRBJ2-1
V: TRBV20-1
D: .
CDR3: CSGINYNEQFF
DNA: TGCAGTGGAATTAACTACAATGAGCAGTTCTTC

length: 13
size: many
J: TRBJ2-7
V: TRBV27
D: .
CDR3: CASSFKHSYEQYF
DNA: TGTGCCAGCAGTTTCAAGCACTCCTACGAGCAGTACTTC

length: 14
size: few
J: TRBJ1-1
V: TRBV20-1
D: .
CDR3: CSAREGNRDTEAFF
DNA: TGCAGTGCTAGAGAGGGGAACAGGGACACTGAAGCTTTCTTT

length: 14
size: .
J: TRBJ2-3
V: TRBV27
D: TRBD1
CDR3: CASSSGQGGNTQYF
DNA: TGTGCCAGCAGTTCAGGACAGGGAGGCAATACGCAGTATTTT

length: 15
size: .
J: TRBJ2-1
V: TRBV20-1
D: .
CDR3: CSAPRGRGSYNEQFF
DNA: TGCAGTGCTCCCCGGGGGCGGGGCTCCTACAATGAGCAGTTCTTC

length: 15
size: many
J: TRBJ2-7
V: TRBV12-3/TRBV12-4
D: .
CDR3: CASSLTGAMVYEQYF
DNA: TGTGCCAGCAGTCTTACGGGGGCAATGGTCTACGAGCAGTACTTC

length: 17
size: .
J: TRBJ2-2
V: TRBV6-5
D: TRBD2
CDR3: CASSYRSSGRRTGELFF
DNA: TGTGCCAGCAGTTACCGGTCTAGCGGGAGGAGGACCGGGGAGCTGTTTTTT

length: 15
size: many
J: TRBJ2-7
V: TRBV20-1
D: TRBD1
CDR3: CSARVPGQVPYEQYF
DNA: TGCAGTGCTAGAGTTCCGGGACAGGTACCCTACGAGCAGTACTTC

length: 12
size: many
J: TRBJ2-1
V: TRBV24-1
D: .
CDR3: CATSYQGNEQFF
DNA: TGTGCCACCAGTTATCAGGGCAATGAGCAGTTCTTC

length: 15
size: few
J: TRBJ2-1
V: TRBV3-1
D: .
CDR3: CASSQDPGTYNEQFF
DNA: TGTGCCAGCAGCCAAGACCCGGGGACGTACAATGAGCAGTTCTTC

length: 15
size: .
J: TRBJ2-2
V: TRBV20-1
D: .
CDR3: CSARITRLNTGELFF
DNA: TGCAGTGCTAGAATAACCCGATTAAACACCGGGGAGCTGTTTTTT